The rows below give T cell receptor beta chains drawn from one sample of a study of T cells in Graves' hyperthyroidism and ophthalmopathy. TCRdb used MiXCR to reprocess the multiplex PCR reads, holding one entry per CDR3 protein. The repertoire consists of hundreds of thousands of distinct CDR3 sequences, with less than 20% occurring once and the leading ten covering around 14%. The sequencing input was blood. These receptors came from a woman under 30 with Graves' hyperthyroidism. The CDR3 runs from the conserved cysteine through the conserved F or W. Fields, in order: V gene, clone size, D gene, J gene, CDR3 DNA, CDR3 protein. A D gene is named only where the DNA matches it firmly. A row's size may be missing; if present it is once, few, many or a size class.

v_gene: TRBV9; abundance: few; d_gene: TRBD1; j_gene: TRBJ2-5; CDR3nt: TGTGCCAGCAGCGCCCCCGATCAGGGGGTACAAGAGACCCAGTACTTC; CDR3aa: CASSAPDQGVQETQYF
v_gene: TRBV5-1; abundance: NA; d_gene: NA; j_gene: TRBJ2-5; CDR3nt: TGCGCCAGCAGCTTACGGGGATGGGGAGAGACCCAGTACTTC; CDR3aa: CASSLRGWGETQYF
v_gene: TRBV3-1; abundance: many; d_gene: NA; j_gene: TRBJ1-4; CDR3nt: TGTGCCAGCAGCCCCCCGGACAGAATAAATGAAAAACTGTTTTTT; CDR3aa: CASSPPDRINEKLFF
v_gene: TRBV9; abundance: many; d_gene: TRBD1; j_gene: TRBJ1-2; CDR3nt: TGTGCCAGCAGCGTAGGGACAGGGGGTAACTATGGCTACACCTTC; CDR3aa: CASSVGTGGNYGYTF
v_gene: TRBV5-6; abundance: many; d_gene: NA; j_gene: TRBJ2-1; CDR3nt: TGTGCCAGCAGCGTTCTAGGTGGGTTAGTACCGTATGAGCAGTTCTTC; CDR3aa: CASSVLGGLVPYEQFF
v_gene: TRBV6-2/TRBV6-3; abundance: NA; d_gene: TRBD2; j_gene: TRBJ2-7; CDR3nt: TGTGCCACCATCGGGACTAGCGGGTCCGAGCAGTACTTC; CDR3aa: CATIGTSGSEQYF
v_gene: TRBV3-1; abundance: many; d_gene: NA; j_gene: TRBJ2-3; CDR3nt: TGTGCCAGCAGCCAAGCGATCCTCGGGGGCACAGATACGCAGTATTTT; CDR3aa: CASSQAILGGTDTQYF
v_gene: TRBV20-1; abundance: NA; d_gene: NA; j_gene: TRBJ1-4; CDR3nt: TGCAGTGCTAGGAGGGCAGGCCCTAATGAAAAACTGTTTTTT; CDR3aa: CSARRAGPNEKLFF
v_gene: TRBV5-6; abundance: many; d_gene: NA; j_gene: TRBJ2-7; CDR3nt: TGTGCCAGCAGCTTGGCGGGCACTAGCTCCTACGAGCAGTACTTC; CDR3aa: CASSLAGTSSYEQYF
v_gene: TRBV9; abundance: many; d_gene: TRBD2; j_gene: TRBJ2-3; CDR3nt: TGTGCCAGCAGCTCCCCGACTAGCGAAGATACGCAGTATTTT; CDR3aa: CASSSPTSEDTQYF
v_gene: TRBV7-9; abundance: many; d_gene: TRBD1; j_gene: TRBJ1-1; CDR3nt: TGTGCCAGCAGCCTCCGGGACAGTCGAACTGAAGCTTTCTTT; CDR3aa: CASSLRDSRTEAFF
v_gene: TRBV7-2; abundance: many; d_gene: NA; j_gene: TRBJ2-5; CDR3nt: TGTGCCAGCAGCCAGGACTTCTTTCGGTACTTC; CDR3aa: CASSQDFFRYF
v_gene: TRBV20-1; abundance: few; d_gene: TRBD2; j_gene: TRBJ2-7; CDR3nt: TGCAGTGCTAATGTCGGGGGGACCTCCTACGAGCAGTACTTC; CDR3aa: CSANVGGTSYEQYF
v_gene: TRBV11-2; abundance: many; d_gene: NA; j_gene: TRBJ2-7; CDR3nt: TGTGCCAGCAGCTTCGGAAGTTGGGGAGTTCCCTCCTACGAGCAGTACTTC; CDR3aa: CASSFGSWGVPSYEQYF
v_gene: TRBV5-1; abundance: many; d_gene: TRBD1; j_gene: TRBJ1-1; CDR3nt: TGCGCCAGCAGCTGGACAGGGAAGAACACTGAAGCTTTCTTT; CDR3aa: CASSWTGKNTEAFF
v_gene: TRBV5-4; abundance: few; d_gene: TRBD2; j_gene: TRBJ2-4; CDR3nt: TGTGCCAGCAGCTTGGAGGGCGGGAGGGTCAAAAACATTCAGTACTTC; CDR3aa: CASSLEGGRVKNIQYF
v_gene: TRBV6-2/TRBV6-3; abundance: many; d_gene: NA; j_gene: TRBJ2-1; CDR3nt: TGTGCCAGCAGCCACGCGGCGTTCGTTGAGCAGTTCTTC; CDR3aa: CASSHAAFVEQFF
v_gene: TRBV20-1; abundance: NA; d_gene: NA; j_gene: TRBJ2-1; CDR3nt: TGCAGTGCTAGAGACCTAGGGGGTTACAATGAGCAGTTCTTC; CDR3aa: CSARDLGGYNEQFF
v_gene: TRBV11-2; abundance: NA; d_gene: NA; j_gene: TRBJ2-4; CDR3nt: TGTGCCAGCAGTTCCGGGACACTTTCTCTAGCCAAAAACATTCAGTACTTC; CDR3aa: CASSSGTLSLAKNIQYF
v_gene: TRBV19; abundance: NA; d_gene: TRBD1; j_gene: TRBJ2-7; CDR3nt: TGTGCCAGTAGTACCCAGACAGGGGACGAGCAGTACTTC; CDR3aa: CASSTQTGDEQYF
v_gene: TRBV3-1; abundance: many; d_gene: NA; j_gene: TRBJ1-1; CDR3nt: TGTGCCAGCAGCAGAGGACCCCGGGTGAGCACTGAAGCTTTCTTT; CDR3aa: CASSRGPRVSTEAFF
v_gene: TRBV28; abundance: many; d_gene: TRBD1; j_gene: TRBJ1-5; CDR3nt: TGTGCCAGCAGTTTAGCAGGGGGCGGTCAGCCCCAGCATTTT; CDR3aa: CASSLAGGGQPQHF
v_gene: TRBV3-1; abundance: few; d_gene: TRBD1; j_gene: TRBJ1-2; CDR3nt: TGTGCCAGCAGCCAGTCTTTGACAGGGTCCTATGGCTACACCTTC; CDR3aa: CASSQSLTGSYGYTF
v_gene: TRBV20-1; abundance: many; d_gene: NA; j_gene: TRBJ1-5; CDR3nt: TGCAGTGCGGATCAGGTTAGCAATCAGCCCCAGCATTTT; CDR3aa: CSADQVSNQPQHF
v_gene: TRBV12-3/TRBV12-4; abundance: many; d_gene: NA; j_gene: TRBJ2-3; CDR3nt: TGTGCCAGCAGTTTAGTGGCGGCAGATACGCAGTATTTT; CDR3aa: CASSLVAADTQYF
v_gene: TRBV3-1; abundance: many; d_gene: NA; j_gene: TRBJ2-7; CDR3nt: TGTGCCAGCAGCCTTCACTCCTACGAGCAGTACTTC; CDR3aa: CASSLHSYEQYF
v_gene: TRBV5-1; abundance: many; d_gene: TRBD1; j_gene: TRBJ1-2; CDR3nt: TGCGCCAGCAGCTTGCAACAGGGGAACTATGGCTACACCTTC; CDR3aa: CASSLQQGNYGYTF
v_gene: TRBV2; abundance: many; d_gene: NA; j_gene: TRBJ2-2; CDR3nt: TGTGCCAGCAGTGATAGGAGGGCAGCGGTCGCCGGGGAGCTGTTTTTT; CDR3aa: CASSDRRAAVAGELFF
v_gene: TRBV12-3/TRBV12-4; abundance: NA; d_gene: NA; j_gene: TRBJ2-5; CDR3nt: TGTGCCAGCAGTTTGGCGCAGGGCCAGTACTTC; CDR3aa: CASSLAQGQYF
v_gene: TRBV27; abundance: many; d_gene: NA; j_gene: TRBJ2-7; CDR3nt: TGTGCCAGCAGTTTATCACTCCCAGGGGGGGGCAACGAGCAGTACTTC; CDR3aa: CASSLSLPGGGNEQYF
v_gene: TRBV11-2; abundance: many; d_gene: TRBD1; j_gene: TRBJ2-1; CDR3nt: TGTGCCAGCAGAGGGACAGCCTACAATGAGCAGTTCTTC; CDR3aa: CASRGTAYNEQFF
v_gene: TRBV14; abundance: few; d_gene: TRBD1; j_gene: TRBJ2-7; CDR3nt: TGTGCCAGCTCGAAAATGGGACAGGGGAACTACGAGCAGTACTTC; CDR3aa: CASSKMGQGNYEQYF
v_gene: TRBV4-1; abundance: few; d_gene: TRBD2; j_gene: TRBJ2-7; CDR3nt: TGCGCCAGCAGCCATCCGGGACTAGAGGTCTACGAGCAGTACTTC; CDR3aa: CASSHPGLEVYEQYF
v_gene: TRBV5-1; abundance: many; d_gene: NA; j_gene: TRBJ2-7; CDR3nt: TGCGCCAGCAGCACCAGTAACAGGGTCTCCTACGAGCAGTACTTC; CDR3aa: CASSTSNRVSYEQYF
v_gene: TRBV12-3/TRBV12-4; abundance: many; d_gene: NA; j_gene: TRBJ1-5; CDR3nt: TGTGCCAGCAGTTTCGGGGGGATACGGCAGCCCCAGCATTTT; CDR3aa: CASSFGGIRQPQHF
v_gene: TRBV4-1; abundance: NA; d_gene: NA; j_gene: TRBJ1-2; CDR3nt: TGCGCCAGCAGCCCGGGTCTCTCCCAGTCCTATGGCTACACCTTC; CDR3aa: CASSPGLSQSYGYTF